This T cell receptor beta chain appears in the sequencing data of a study of cytomegalovirus exposure and HLA in healthy donors. Whole-study results and caveats: A list of roughly 160 TCR beta chains associated with cytomegalovirus was given. Cytomegalovirus status, reportedly, was diagnosed with high specificity and sensitivity by the classifier. The study found most TCR sequences rare, yet found some public TCRs in many donors. A later analysis found first-cohort TCR clusters tended to co-occur in the 120 validation repertoires.

Germline values: CDR1 LNHDA, CDR2 SQIVND (reference sequence). V lost 10 bases, J lost 7 bases, and 7 bases stayed unmatched. CDR3 length equals 12 residues. As regards this clone: Its antigen is unknown.

Assay used: immunoSEQ multiplex PCR; TCRdb lists only in-frame clones, some missing. Altogether under 200,000 clones are present, roughly 90% being singletons, with the ten largest covering about 9.3%. The source is a woman aged 18-29 years in good health and CMV-seropositive. The chain combines TRBV19 with TRBJ1-2; TRBD1 matches 9 bases. The sequencing sample was made of PBMCs. CDR3 nucleotides: TGTGCCACCAGACAGGGGGAGGGTGGCTACACCTTC. It translates to CATRQGEGGYTF.